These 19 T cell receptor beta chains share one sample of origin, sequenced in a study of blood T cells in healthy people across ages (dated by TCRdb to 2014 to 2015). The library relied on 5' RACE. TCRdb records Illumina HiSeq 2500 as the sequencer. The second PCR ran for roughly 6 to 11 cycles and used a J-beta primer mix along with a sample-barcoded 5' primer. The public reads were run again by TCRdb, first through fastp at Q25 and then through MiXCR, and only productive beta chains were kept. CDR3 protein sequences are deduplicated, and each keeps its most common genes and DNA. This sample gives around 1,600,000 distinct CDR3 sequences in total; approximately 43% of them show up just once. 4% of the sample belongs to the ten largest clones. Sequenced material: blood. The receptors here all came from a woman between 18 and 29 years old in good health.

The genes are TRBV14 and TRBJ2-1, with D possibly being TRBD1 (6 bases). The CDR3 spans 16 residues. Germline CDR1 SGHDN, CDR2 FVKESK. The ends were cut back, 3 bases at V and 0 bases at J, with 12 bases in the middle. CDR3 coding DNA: TGTGCCAGCAGCCAGGGGGCCTGGAGCTCCTACAATGAGCAGTTCTTC. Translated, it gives CASSQGAWSSYNEQFF.

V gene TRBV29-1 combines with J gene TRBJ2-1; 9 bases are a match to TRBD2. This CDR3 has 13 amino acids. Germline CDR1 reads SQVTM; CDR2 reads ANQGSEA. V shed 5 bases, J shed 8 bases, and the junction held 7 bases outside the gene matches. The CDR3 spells CSVLPSGKHEQFF. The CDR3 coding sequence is TGCAGCGTTTTGCCTAGCGGGAAGCATGAGCAGTTCTTC.

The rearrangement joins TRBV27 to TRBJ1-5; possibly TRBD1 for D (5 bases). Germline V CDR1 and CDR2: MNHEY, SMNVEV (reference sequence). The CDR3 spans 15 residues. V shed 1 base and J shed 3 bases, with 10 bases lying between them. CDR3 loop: CASSLWGRANQPQHF. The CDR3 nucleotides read TGTGCCAGCAGTTTATGGGGCAGGGCCAATCAGCCCCAGCATTTT.

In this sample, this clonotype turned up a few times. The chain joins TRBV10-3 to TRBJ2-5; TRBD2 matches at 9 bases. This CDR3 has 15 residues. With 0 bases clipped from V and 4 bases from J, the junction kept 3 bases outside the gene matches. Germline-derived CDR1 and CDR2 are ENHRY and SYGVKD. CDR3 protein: CAISESKLAGETQYF. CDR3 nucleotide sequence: TGTGCCATCAGTGAGTCGAAACTAGCGGGAGAGACCCAGTACTTC.

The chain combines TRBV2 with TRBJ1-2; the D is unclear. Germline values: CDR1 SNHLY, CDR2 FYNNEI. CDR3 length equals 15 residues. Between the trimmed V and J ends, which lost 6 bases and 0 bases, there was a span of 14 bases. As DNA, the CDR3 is TGTGCCAGCAGGAAAGAGGCAATAGCTAACTATGGCTACACCTTC. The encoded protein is CASRKEAIANYGYTF.

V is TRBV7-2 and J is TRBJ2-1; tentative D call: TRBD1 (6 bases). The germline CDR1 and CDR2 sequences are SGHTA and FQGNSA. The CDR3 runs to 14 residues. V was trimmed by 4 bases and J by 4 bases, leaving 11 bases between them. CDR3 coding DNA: TGTGCCAGCAGCTACCGACAGGCATACAATGAGCAGTTCTTC. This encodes CASSYRQAYNEQFF.

This CDR3 reads CSVRPGPETQYF. For the CDR3, the DNA is TGCAGCGTCCGCCCTGGTCCAGAGACCCAGTACTTC. The J gene is TRBJ2-5, the V gene TRBV29-1; no clear D gene. V was cut by 6 bases and J by 4 bases, with 12 bases left in between. Germline V gene sequence: CDR1 SQVTM, CDR2 ANQGSEA. The CDR3 consists of 12 residues.

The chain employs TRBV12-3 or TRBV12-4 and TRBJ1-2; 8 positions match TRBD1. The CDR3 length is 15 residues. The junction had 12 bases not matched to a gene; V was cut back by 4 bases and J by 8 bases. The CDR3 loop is CASSSPGQAIRGYTF. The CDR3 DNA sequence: TGTGCCAGCAGTTCACCGGGACAGGCAATAAGAGGCTACACCTTC.

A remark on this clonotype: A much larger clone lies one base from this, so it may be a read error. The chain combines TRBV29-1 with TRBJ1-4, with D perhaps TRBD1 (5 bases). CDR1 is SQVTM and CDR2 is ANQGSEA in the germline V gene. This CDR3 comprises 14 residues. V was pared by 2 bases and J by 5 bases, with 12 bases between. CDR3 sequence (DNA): TGCAGCGTTGAAATAGGGACCGCAAATGAAAAACTGTTTTTT. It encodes CSVEIGTANEKLFF.

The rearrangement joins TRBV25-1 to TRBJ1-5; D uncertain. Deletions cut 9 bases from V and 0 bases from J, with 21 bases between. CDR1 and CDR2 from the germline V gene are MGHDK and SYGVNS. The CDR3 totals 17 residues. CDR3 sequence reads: CARRGGPSLSSNQPQHF. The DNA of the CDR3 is TGTGCCAGGAGAGGAGGGCCGTCCCTCTCTAGCAATCAGCCCCAGCATTTT.

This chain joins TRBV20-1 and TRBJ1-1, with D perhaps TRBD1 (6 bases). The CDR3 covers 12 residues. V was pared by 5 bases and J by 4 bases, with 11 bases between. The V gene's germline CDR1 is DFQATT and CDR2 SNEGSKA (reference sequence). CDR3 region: CSALGQPTEAFF. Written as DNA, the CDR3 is TGCAGTGCTCTTGGACAGCCCACTGAAGCTTTCTTT.

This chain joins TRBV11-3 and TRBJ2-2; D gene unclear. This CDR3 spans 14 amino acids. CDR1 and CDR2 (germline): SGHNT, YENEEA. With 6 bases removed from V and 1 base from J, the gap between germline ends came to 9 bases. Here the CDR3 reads CASRLKRNTGELFF. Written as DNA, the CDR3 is TGTGCCAGCAGACTTAAACGGAACACCGGGGAGCTGTTTTTT. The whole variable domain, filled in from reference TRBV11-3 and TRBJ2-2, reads EAGVVQSPRYKIIEKKQPVAFWCNPISGHNTLYWYLQNLGQGPELLIRYENEEAVDDSQLPKDRFSAERLKGVDSTLKIQPAELGDSAVYLCASRLKRNTGELFFGEGSRLTVL.

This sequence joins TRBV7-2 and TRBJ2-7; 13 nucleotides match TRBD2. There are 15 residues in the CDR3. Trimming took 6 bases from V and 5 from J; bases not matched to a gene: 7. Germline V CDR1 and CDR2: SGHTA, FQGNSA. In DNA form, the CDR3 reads TGTGCCAGCAGAACCGGACTAGCGGGAGTGGACGAGCAGTACTTC. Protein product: CASRTGLAGVDEQYF.

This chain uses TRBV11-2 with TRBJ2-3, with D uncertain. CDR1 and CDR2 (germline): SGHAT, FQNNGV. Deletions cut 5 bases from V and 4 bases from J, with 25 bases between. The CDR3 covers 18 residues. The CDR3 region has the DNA TGTGCCAGCAGCACCCTCCGAGATTTTGCCAGGCTACCAGATACGCAGTATTTT. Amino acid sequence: CASSTLRDFARLPDTQYF.

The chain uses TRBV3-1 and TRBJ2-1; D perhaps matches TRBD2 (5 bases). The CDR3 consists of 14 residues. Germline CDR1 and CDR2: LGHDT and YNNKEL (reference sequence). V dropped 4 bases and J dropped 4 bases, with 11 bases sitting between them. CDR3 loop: CASSLDQRYNEQFF. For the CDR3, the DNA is TGTGCCAGCAGCCTCGACCAGCGGTACAATGAGCAGTTCTTC.

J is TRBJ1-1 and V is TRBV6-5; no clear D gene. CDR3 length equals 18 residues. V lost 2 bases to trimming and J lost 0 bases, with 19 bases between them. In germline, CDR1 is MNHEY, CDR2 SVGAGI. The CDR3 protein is CASSYRAFRKSLNTEAFF. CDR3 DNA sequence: TGTGCCAGCAGTTACCGGGCTTTCAGGAAAAGTCTGAACACTGAAGCTTTCTTT.

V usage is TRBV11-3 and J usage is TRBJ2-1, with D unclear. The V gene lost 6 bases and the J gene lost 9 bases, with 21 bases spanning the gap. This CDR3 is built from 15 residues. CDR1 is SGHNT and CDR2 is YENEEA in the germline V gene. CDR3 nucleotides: TGTGCCAGCAGATCGGCCCCCCTGAAGATTAGTGAGCAGTTCTTC. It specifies CASRSAPLKISEQFF.

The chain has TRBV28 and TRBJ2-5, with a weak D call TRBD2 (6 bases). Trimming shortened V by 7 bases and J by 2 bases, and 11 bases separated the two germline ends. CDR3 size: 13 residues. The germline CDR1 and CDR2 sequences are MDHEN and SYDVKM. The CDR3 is CASTLGGQETQYF. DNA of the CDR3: TGTGCCAGCACCCTAGGAGGGCAAGAGACCCAGTACTTC.

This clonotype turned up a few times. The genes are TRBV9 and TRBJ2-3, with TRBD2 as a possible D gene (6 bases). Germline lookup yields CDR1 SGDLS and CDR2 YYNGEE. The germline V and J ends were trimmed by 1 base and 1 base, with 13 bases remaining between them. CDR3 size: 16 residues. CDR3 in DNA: TGTGCCAGCAGCGTACTTCAGGGAGGAGGCACAGATACGCAGTATTTT. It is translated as CASSVLQGGGTDTQYF.